Listed here are 10 T cell receptor beta chains from one sample, sequenced in a study of OX40 agonist ivuxolimab in advanced cancers. Profiled with immunoSEQ multiplex PCR; TCRdb holds only in-frame clones, not every one. The sample gives under 75,000 clones, approximately 85% of which show up once; 1% is in the top ten. The source material was CD4+ or CD8+ T cells sorted from blood, sampled in a trial of the OX40 agonist ivuxolimab. These receptors all stem from an adult with an advanced solid tumor such as melanoma, head and neck, liver or kidney cancer.

Worth noting for this clone: The same CDR3 can be traced to other DNA sequences in this sample. The chain recombines TRBV27 with TRBJ1-2; D is uncertain. This CDR3 contains 14 residues. Trimming cost V 2 bases and J 1 base, with 8 bases left between them. Germline CDR1 reads MNHEY; CDR2 reads SMNVEV (reference sequence). This CDR3 is CASSLGPVNYGYTF. CDR3 bases: TGTGCCAGCAGTTTAGGTCCGGTTAACTATGGCTACACCTTC.

This clone was detected once. The gene calls are TRBV6-5 and TRBJ2-2; tentatively, D is TRBD1 (5 bases). The V end lost 5 bases, the J end lost 0 bases, and 10 bases lay between the germline ends. This CDR3 comprises 15 residues. Germline-derived CDR1 and CDR2 are MNHEY and SVGAGI. CDR3 amino acids: CASSLNRPNTGELFF. CDR3 coding DNA: TGTGCCAGCAGTCTAAACAGGCCGAACACCGGGGAGCTGTTTTTT.

The chain carries TRBV7-9 and TRBJ2-1; 13 positions agree with TRBD2. The junction had 12 bases not matched to a gene; V was cut back by 7 bases and J by 0 bases. The CDR3 has 19 residues. Germline V gene data show CDR1 as SEHNR and CDR2 as FQNEAQ (reference sequence). The chain's CDR3 is CASTLGTSGAGSSYNEQFF. The CDR3 DNA reads as TGTGCCAGCACCTTGGGGACTAGCGGGGCTGGGAGCTCCTACAATGAGCAGTTCTTC.

Comments on this clone: The junction departs from the called germline gene at one end, perhaps through a read error. The rearrangement links TRBV7-7 to TRBJ2-2, with D perhaps TRBD1 or TRBD2 (5 bases each). Germline-derived CDR1 and CDR2 are SSHAT and FNYEAQ (reference sequence). The CDR3 loop spans 17 amino acids. The CDR3 is CASSPTVKGPNTGELFF. For the CDR3, the DNA is TGTGCTAGCAGCCCGACTGTGAAGGGACCCAACACCGGGGAGCTGTTTTTT.

This sequence joins TRBV7-3 and TRBJ1-1; 7 nucleotides align to TRBD1. The CDR3 consists of 13 residues. Germline V gives CDR1 SGHTA, CDR2 FQGTGA. Germline trimming cut 4 bases from V and 3 bases from J; bases unmatched to any gene: 2. The CDR3 region has the DNA TGTGCCAGCAGCTCGGACAGGTACACTGAAGCTTTCTTT. Translating gives CASSSDRYTEAFF.

The chain combines TRBV19 with TRBJ1-6; 8 nucleotides match TRBD1. The germline CDR1 and CDR2 sequences are LNHDA and SQIVND (reference sequence). V shed 7 bases and J 9 bases; nucleotides not matched to a gene: 11. The CDR3 length is 15 residues. CDR3 sequence: CASTDRGIGSSPLHF. CDR3 nucleotides: TGTGCCAGTACCGACAGGGGAATAGGTAGTTCACCCCTCCACTTT.

The chain is built from TRBV6-6 and TRBJ2-1, with 9 bases identical to TRBD2. This CDR3 has 15 amino acids. Germline V gives CDR1 MNHNY, CDR2 SVGAGI (reference sequence). V lost 2 bases, J lost 5 bases, and 4 bases stayed unmatched. The CDR3 region has the DNA TGTGCCAGCAGTTACCCGCGGGGGGGAAACAATGAGCAGTTCTTC. Amino acids: CASSYPRGGNNEQFF.

The V call is TRBV7-9, the J call TRBJ1-1; 8 bases line up with TRBD1. The CDR3 totals 14 residues. Germline V CDR1 and CDR2: SEHNR, FQNEAQ (reference sequence). V shed 3 bases and J 0 bases; nucleotides not matched to a gene: 0. The CDR3 spells CASSLTGVNTEAFF. The CDR3 DNA sequence: TGTGCCAGCAGCTTGACAGGGGTGAACACTGAAGCTTTCTTT.

V is TRBV5-1 and J is TRBJ2-7, with a tentative D call TRBD1 (7 bases). Germline-derived CDR1 and CDR2 are SGHRS and YFSETQ. CDR3 length: 15 residues. With 4 bases removed from V and 0 bases from J, the gap between germline ends came to 14 bases. The CDR3 DNA is TGCGCCAGCAGCCGGGGGACAGAGAGCTCCTACGAGCAGTACTTC. Translating it yields CASSRGTESSYEQYF.

This sequence joins TRBV18 and TRBJ2-7, with D perhaps given as TRBD1 or TRBD2 (5 bases each). This CDR3 comprises 14 residues. V lost 3 bases, J lost 1 base, and 10 bases lay in between. CDR1 is KGHSH, CDR2 LQKENI, per germline. CDR3 residues: CASSPWDGSYEQYF. The CDR3 DNA reads as TGTGCCAGCTCACCGTGGGACGGTTCCTACGAGCAGTACTTC.